The source of this TCR beta chain is a study of cytomegalovirus exposure and HLA in healthy donors. Findings of the study overall: The authors enumerated 164 TCR beta chains as linked to cytomegalovirus. Most TCR sequences proved rare, with some public TCRs found in many donors.

The study drew the donors from its roughly 120-subject validation cohort, separate from the approximately 700-subject first cohort. Germline lookup yields CDR1 SNHLY and CDR2 FYNNEI. V dropped 5 bases and J dropped 6; count of bases not matched to a gene: 7. The CDR3 totals 14 residues. Libraries were prepared by immunoSEQ multiplex PCR; TCRdb keeps only in-frame clonotypes and omits some of them. The data hold around 150,000 clones, with around 90% observed a single time. On this clone itself: What it binds is not known.

This receptor was taken from a man between 18 and 29 years old in good health and CMV-seronegative. The chain carries TRBV2 and TRBJ2-3; TRBD1 matches 8 bases. Material for sequencing was PBMCs. CDR3 loop: CASSFPGQEDTQYF. CDR3 DNA: TGTGCCAGCAGTTTTCCGGGACAGGAGGATACGCAGTATTTT.